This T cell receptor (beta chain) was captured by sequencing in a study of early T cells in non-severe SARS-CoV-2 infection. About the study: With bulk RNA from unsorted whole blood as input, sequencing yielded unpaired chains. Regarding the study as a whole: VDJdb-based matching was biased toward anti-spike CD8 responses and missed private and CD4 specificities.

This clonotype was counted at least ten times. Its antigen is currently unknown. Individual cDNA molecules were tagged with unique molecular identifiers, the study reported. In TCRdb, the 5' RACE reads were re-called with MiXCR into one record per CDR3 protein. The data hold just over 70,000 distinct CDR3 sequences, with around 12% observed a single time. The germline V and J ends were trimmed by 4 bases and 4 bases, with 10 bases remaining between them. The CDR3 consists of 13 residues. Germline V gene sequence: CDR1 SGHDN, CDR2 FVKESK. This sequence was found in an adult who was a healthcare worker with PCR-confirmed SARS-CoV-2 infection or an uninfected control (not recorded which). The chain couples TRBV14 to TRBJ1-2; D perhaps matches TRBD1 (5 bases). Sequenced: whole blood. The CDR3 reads CASSLGRVYGYTF. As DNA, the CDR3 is TGTGCCAGCAGCCTCGGCAGGGTCTATGGCTACACCTTC.